This entry is about one T cell receptor (beta chain). This clone was seen a single time. Its antigen is unknown. Nothing much larger sits one base from this clone, and base qualities are not available. The CDR3 covers 15 residues, taking in both the cysteine and the phenylalanine. The only DNA kept is the CDR3, 45 bases in frame from the first base. The junction shows trimming of 1 base on V and 3 bases on J, plus 13 bases between the germline ends. CDR1 is given as MGHRA and CDR2 as YSYEKL, both from the germline V gene. The data originate from a study of cytomegalovirus exposure and HLA in healthy donors (dated by TCRdb to about 2017). For context, the study as a whole: An earlier analysis of roughly 500 of the donors reported 276 Gb of sequence data and around 120 million unique TCR beta sequences obtained from 180 million or so T cells. An early release that covered about 600 HLA-typed donors contained approximately 300 gigabases of sequencing data and around 80 million unique TCR sequences. The genetic ancestry cluster associated with self-reported Caucasian donors included 80% to 90% of the roughly 410 genotyped donors. The study aimed to test whether cataloging public T cell receptors could reveal signatures of past pathogen exposure. Using immunosequencing, the study profiled T cell repertoires from approximately 700 subjects and related those repertoires to cytomegalovirus serostatus. A separate validation cohort of 100 to 150 different subjects was used in addition to the roughly 670-subject first cohort. To predict cytomegalovirus infection status, the study combined high-throughput TCR immunosequencing, statistical association of individual TCRs with disease status, and machine learning. In a later analysis, previously published TCR beta repertoires from 670 or so donors were re-analyzed and high-resolution HLA genotyping was added so that TCR occurrence patterns could be studied. The later analysis used no new phenotypic data to find candidate immune exposures, relying instead on TCR beta sequences and their occurrence across donors. An earlier analysis of several hundred of the donors applied high-throughput TCR beta sequencing to assess whether each TCR beta V gene segment acted as functional or pseudogenic. Donor age, sex, ethnicity and CMV serostatus were collected together with the repertoire data. A later genetic analysis used genome-wide SNP genotypes for about 55% of the 666 donors, treating that subset as a discovery cohort. All discovery cohort repertoires had been generated using a single sequencing platform. HLA typing included class I and class II loci at four-digit resolution. The number of donors typed differed by locus, with about 629-640 for A, B, C, DRB1 and DQB1, around 560 for DQA1, 600 to 610 for DPA1, and 400 to 490 for DPB1. Roughly 5 DR-DQ haplotypes were handled as single units for association and clustering, since linkage in the cohort was strong. On average, about 240,000 unique TCR beta nucleotide sequences were sequenced per donor among a few hundred genotyped donors of the cohort, with about 19% of those sequences being non-productive.

Receptor amplification or capture employed the immunoSEQ multiplex PCR assay. For the multiplex PCR, a mixture combining 60 forward primers for TCR Vbeta segments and 13 reverse primers for TCR Jbeta segments was used. Amplification of the CDR3 region of rearranged TCR beta genes was performed with a multiplex PCR assay on genomic DNA. Amplified TCR beta libraries were sequenced as 87-base-pair reads on the Illumina HiSeq System. On the study's bioinformatics: A later analysis counted tens of millions of unique TCR beta chains across the 640 or so repertoires, and some 11 million of these chains were shared by at least two donors. Raw reads were error-corrected and collapsed into unique sequences by a nearest-neighbor algorithm in which closely related sequences were merged to remove PCR and sequencing errors. CDR3 sequences were aligned to IMGT reference sequences to assign V, D and J gene segments. For a sequence to be retained, a match of at least six nucleotides was required to both a V gene segment and a J gene segment. A rearrangement counted as productive if the CDR3 had no stop codons and remained in frame with V and J, and every other rearrangement counted as non-productive. Following IMGT convention, CDR3 was defined as the stretch from the second conserved V-encoded cysteine up to the conserved J-encoded phenylalanine. In an earlier analysis of 550 to 650 of the donors, sequences lacking an unambiguous match to a single V gene segment were excluded. An earlier analysis of 587 of the donors classified V segments as functional when productive rearrangements were above 56.7% and as segregating when the standard deviation between donors was above 5%. A statistical classification framework was built for diagnosing cytomegalovirus status from the catalog of TCR beta chain sequences. In a later analysis, V and J genes were assigned by comparing TCR nucleotide sequences against IMGT/GENE-DB human TR gene sequences. A later analysis assigned CDR3 sequences and most-parsimonious VDJ recombination scenarios with the TCRdist pipeline. In a later analysis, each TCR beta chain was defined by its CDR3 amino acid sequence together with its V-gene family, and reads lacking a unique V-gene family were excluded. In a later analysis, approximately 640 highly shared, low-generation-probability nucleotide sequences were removed to address suspected cross-contamination and a sequencing artifact. A later analysis calculated a clonal expansion index for each public chain from normalized within-repertoire ranks of inferred template counts. A later analysis computed generation probabilities with a VDJ recombination model fitted to out-of-frame rearrangements, and checked the results against IGoR. In a later analysis, TCR-TCR, TCR-HLA and TCR-CMV co-occurrence was scored with hypergeometric tests, and a repertoire-size bias correction was applied to TCR pairs. To estimate false discovery rates, a later analysis permuted the HLA or CMV assignments 20 times. In a later analysis, co-occurring TCRs were grouped using DBSCAN, with TCRdist sequence similarity added in when clustering inside HLA-allele-positive subsets. For co-occurrence clustering, repertoires with fewer than 30,000 or more than 120,000 public chains were excluded, along with five or six repertoires with anomalous nucleotide sharing. Entries here come from immuneACCESS through TCRdb and include only in-frame sequences with V and J called. Some clones fail to appear in such tables; in the studies checked, an unresolved V gene covers under half of the shortfall, and the cause of the remainder is unknown. V, J and clone size were drawn from that table, and D and trimming were deduced from the DNA. The sample profile shows around 100,000 clones; around 8% of them were found once. Of the sample, 2.3% falls within the top ten clones.

Beyond this particular receptor, the publication reports: In an earlier analysis of about 600 of the donors, most TCR beta V segments appeared in productive rearrangements about 87% or about 30% of the time, broadly matching IMGT annotations. Some IMGT-functional V segments, including TRBV6-2 and TRBV6-3, could not be distinguished by the 87-base-pair reads and were therefore excluded. In both the original and validation cohorts, the classifier was reported to diagnose cytomegalovirus status with high specificity and sensitivity. A later analysis reported that several top co-occurrence clusters appeared linked to parvovirus B19, influenza, CMV and Epstein-Barr virus. The cohort was sequenced for TCR beta chains only, and without alpha or paired-chain data the features that could be detected were limited. Roughly 17 rarely observed V segments, including chromosome 9 orphons, were excluded from the earlier analysis of about 610 of the donors because counts were too low. According to the authors, the approach could potentially be generalized to other disease states and immunological phenotypes. Most TCR sequences were seen in very few donors, while some public TCRs were found in many individuals. In vitro tests confirmed that three of the cytomegalovirus-associated TCR beta chains recognize cytomegalovirus antigens. In a later genetic analysis, fewer N-insertions in productive TCRs were reported among donors in an Asian-associated ancestry cluster than the approximately 670-donor mean. A later analysis found that HLA-associated TCR beta chains were more clonally expanded and had lower generation probabilities than equally common non-associated chains. A further reported finding was that TCR beta sequences accurately predicted the HLA-A and HLA-B alleles for most subjects in the first cohort. Sequencing depth was assumed to be roughly uniform across donors in the presence/absence analyses, though that assumption may not hold. Because HLA typing was missing for some donors at each locus, association tests included only the typed subset. A group of highly shared sequence variants was considered likely to be a technical artifact of the sequencing pipeline. Specific HLA alleles were associated with 18,000 or so TCR beta sequences at a false discovery rate of 0.05 in a later analysis. Linkage disequilibrium might explain the correlated functional status among segregating V segments, but an unknown experimental factor could not be excluded. An association between a missense DCLRE1C variant and V-gene and J-gene trimming of TCR beta chains was found in a later genetic analysis and replicated in an independent cohort. In a later analysis, most CMV-associated TCR beta chains were found to appear HLA-restricted, with HLA associations seemingly driven largely by CMV exposure. The only immune exposure information available for the cohort was CMV serostatus. A total of 150 to 200 TCR beta chains were listed by the study as associated with cytomegalovirus. According to a later analysis, TCR association rates differed among HLA loci, with DRB1 alleles showing the most associated TCRs and HLA-C alleles showing the fewest. Strong co-occurrence of HLA alleles, especially DR and DQ, made assigning TCR associations to individual alleles difficult.

In total, about 650 healthy bone marrow donors made up the cohort. At the time of sampling, every cohort member was nominally healthy, though immune exposures that went unrecorded were likely present. The donor tested CMV seronegative and was one of the 352 seronegative cohort members. Every donor gave a peripheral blood sample, and the peripheral blood mononuclear cells from that sample were used for TCR beta sequencing. The Qiagen DNeasy Blood Extraction Kit was used to extract genomic DNA from the blood cell samples. Sequenced material: PBMCs. The sequence joins TRBV4-1 to TRBJ2-7; a weak D assignment points to TRBD2 (5 bases agree). This receptor was taken from a middle-aged man in good health and CMV-seronegative. For the CDR3, the sequence is CASSQVKAEGYEQYF. The bases read TGCGCCAGCAGCCAAGTTAAGGCAGAGGGCTACGAGCAGTACTTC.